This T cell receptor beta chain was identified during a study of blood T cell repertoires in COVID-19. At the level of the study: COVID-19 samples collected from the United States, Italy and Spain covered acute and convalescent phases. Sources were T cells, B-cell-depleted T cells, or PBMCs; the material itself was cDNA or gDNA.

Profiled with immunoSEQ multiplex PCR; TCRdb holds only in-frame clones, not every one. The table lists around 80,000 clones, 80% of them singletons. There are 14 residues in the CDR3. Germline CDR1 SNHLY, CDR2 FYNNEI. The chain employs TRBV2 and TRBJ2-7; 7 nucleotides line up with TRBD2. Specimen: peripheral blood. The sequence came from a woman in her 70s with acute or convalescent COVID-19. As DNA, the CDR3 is TGTGGGGTTAAACGTGCGGGGGACTCCTACGAGCAGTACTTC. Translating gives CGVKRAGDSYEQYF.